These T cell receptor beta chains were read from a single sample in a study of identical twins. TCRdb called the 5' RACE reads again in MiXCR, with one record for every CDR3 protein. In the table there are some 1,600,000 distinct CDR3 sequences, more than 30% of which are singletons. The source material was cord blood. The receptors shown here come from a newborn girl in good health. CDR3s include the opening cysteine and the closing phenylalanine or tryptophan. The D gene is left open where the match is weak. Size is omitted from some rows. Given values are once, few, many or a class for expanded clones.

abundance: many; v_gene: TRBV5-1; d_gene: TRBD2; j_gene: TRBJ2-3; CDR3nt: TGCGCCAGCAGCTTTGGGACTAGCATAAGCACAGATACGCAGTATTTT; CDR3aa: CASSFGTSISTDTQYF
abundance: few; v_gene: TRBV5-1; d_gene: -; j_gene: TRBJ2-7; CDR3nt: TGCGCCAGCAGCCTAATATACTCTAGAGACGAGCAGTACTTC; CDR3aa: CASSLIYSRDEQYF
abundance: few; v_gene: TRBV28; d_gene: -; j_gene: TRBJ1-4; CDR3nt: TGTGCCAGCAGTCCCAACGCCTGGGGGAAGGGGGAAAAACTGTTTTTT; CDR3aa: CASSPNAWGKGEKLFF
abundance: many; v_gene: TRBV20-1; d_gene: TRBD2; j_gene: TRBJ2-1; CDR3nt: TGCAGTGCTAGGAATCCTAGCGGCCTCTGGGCTCATGAGCAGTTCTTC; CDR3aa: CSARNPSGLWAHEQFF
abundance: -; v_gene: TRBV5-1; d_gene: TRBD1; j_gene: TRBJ1-6; CDR3nt: TGCGCCAGCAGCCCGGGCGACAGGGGTAATTCGCCCCCCCACTTT; CDR3aa: CASSPGDRGNSPPHF
abundance: -; v_gene: TRBV9; d_gene: TRBD1; j_gene: TRBJ2-5; CDR3nt: TGTGCCAGCAGCGTAGATGGTCTCCGGACAGGGCAGTACTTC; CDR3aa: CASSVDGLRTGQYF
abundance: -; v_gene: TRBV9; d_gene: TRBD1; j_gene: TRBJ1-2; CDR3nt: TGTGCCAGCAGCCCCCGACGAAGGGACAGGGGCCCTTTAGGCTACACCTTC; CDR3aa: CASSPRRRDRGPLGYTF
abundance: few; v_gene: TRBV3-1; d_gene: -; j_gene: TRBJ2-6; CDR3nt: TGTGCCAGCAGCCAAGACACCTTCAGGGTCCTGACTTTC; CDR3aa: CASSQDTFRVLTF
abundance: -; v_gene: TRBV5-1; d_gene: -; j_gene: TRBJ2-7; CDR3nt: TGCGCCAGCAGCCAGGGCCACCGGGAGCAGTACTTC; CDR3aa: CASSQGHREQYF
abundance: -; v_gene: TRBV10-2; d_gene: -; j_gene: TRBJ2-2; CDR3nt: TGCGCCAGCAGTGAGTCGAGGAGGAACACCGGGGAGCTGTTTTTT; CDR3aa: CASSESRRNTGELFF
abundance: -; v_gene: TRBV5-6; d_gene: -; j_gene: TRBJ2-5; CDR3nt: TGTGCCAGCAGCTTGGCGGTGGACTTCCAAGAGACCCAGTACTTC; CDR3aa: CASSLAVDFQETQYF
abundance: -; v_gene: TRBV6-6; d_gene: -; j_gene: TRBJ1-5; CDR3nt: TGTGCCAGCAGTTACCGAGTAGGTAGCAATCAGCCCCAGCATTTT; CDR3aa: CASSYRVGSNQPQHF
abundance: -; v_gene: TRBV7-2; d_gene: -; j_gene: TRBJ1-4; CDR3nt: TGTGCCAGCAGCCTTAGACGGTCGGGGAGTGAAAAACTGTTTTTT; CDR3aa: CASSLRRSGSEKLFF
abundance: -; v_gene: TRBV30; d_gene: TRBD2; j_gene: TRBJ2-3; CDR3nt: TGTGCCTGGAGCTCGGGGGGGTCTAGCGCAGATACGCAGTATTTT; CDR3aa: CAWSSGGSSADTQYF
abundance: -; v_gene: TRBV20-1; d_gene: -; j_gene: TRBJ1-2; CDR3nt: TGCAGTGCTAGAGATCTCTCTGGCTACACCTTC; CDR3aa: CSARDLSGYTF
abundance: -; v_gene: TRBV11-3; d_gene: -; j_gene: TRBJ2-1; CDR3nt: TGTGCCAGCAGCTTAGATACGAGAGGGAATGAGCAGTTCTTC; CDR3aa: CASSLDTRGNEQFF
abundance: few; v_gene: TRBV25-1; d_gene: TRBD1; j_gene: TRBJ2-3; CDR3nt: TGTGCCAGCAGTGAAACCCCCGGGACAGGGTCCCTTACGCAGTATTTT; CDR3aa: CASSETPGTGSLTQYF
abundance: -; v_gene: TRBV7-9; d_gene: -; j_gene: TRBJ1-2; CDR3nt: TGTGCCAGCACCCCCACAGGGAAGAATGGCTACACCTTC; CDR3aa: CASTPTGKNGYTF
abundance: -; v_gene: TRBV2; d_gene: TRBD1; j_gene: TRBJ1-5; CDR3nt: TGTGCCAGCAGGGGACAGCCTAATAGCAATCAGCCCCAGCATTTT; CDR3aa: CASRGQPNSNQPQHF
abundance: few; v_gene: TRBV12-3/TRBV12-4; d_gene: TRBD2; j_gene: TRBJ2-1; CDR3nt: TGTGCCACCCATAGCGGGAGCTCCTACAATGAGCAGTTCTTC; CDR3aa: CATHSGSSYNEQFF
abundance: few; v_gene: TRBV28; d_gene: -; j_gene: TRBJ2-7; CDR3nt: TGTGCCAGCAGTTTGGACTTAGTCTCCTACGAGCAGTACTTC; CDR3aa: CASSLDLVSYEQYF
abundance: -; v_gene: TRBV5-1; d_gene: TRBD2; j_gene: TRBJ2-5; CDR3nt: TGCGCCAGCAGCTCCCTAGCGGGACTGGCCTACAATGAGCAGTACTTC; CDR3aa: CASSSLAGLAYNEQYF
abundance: -; v_gene: TRBV20-1; d_gene: -; j_gene: TRBJ2-3; CDR3nt: TGCAGTGCTAGGTCGGGGGACAAAGATACGCAGTATTTT; CDR3aa: CSARSGDKDTQYF
abundance: -; v_gene: TRBV12-3/TRBV12-4; d_gene: TRBD1; j_gene: TRBJ2-7; CDR3nt: TGTGCCAGCAACCCGGGACAGGCCCCCTACGAGCAGTACTTC; CDR3aa: CASNPGQAPYEQYF
abundance: -; v_gene: TRBV25-1; d_gene: TRBD2; j_gene: TRBJ2-3; CDR3nt: TGTGCCAGCAGTGAATATGCGGGACCGGGACTAGCCCATACGCAGTATTTT; CDR3aa: CASSEYAGPGLAHTQYF
abundance: -; v_gene: TRBV20-1; d_gene: -; j_gene: TRBJ1-4; CDR3nt: TGCAGTGCTAGAGAGCCAGGGGTCGGTAGTGAAAAACTGTTTTTT; CDR3aa: CSAREPGVGSEKLFF
abundance: many; v_gene: TRBV3-1; d_gene: TRBD2; j_gene: TRBJ2-3; CDR3nt: TGTGCCAGCAGCCAAGATCTGGGGCGGACTAGCGGGAGCACAGATACGCAGTATTTT; CDR3aa: CASSQDLGRTSGSTDTQYF
abundance: many; v_gene: TRBV5-1; d_gene: -; j_gene: TRBJ1-2; CDR3nt: TGCGCCAGCAGTTTTCAAGGGGACTATGGCTACACCTTC; CDR3aa: CASSFQGDYGYTF
abundance: many; v_gene: TRBV20-1; d_gene: -; j_gene: TRBJ1-5; CDR3nt: TGCAGTGCTAGAGATCGCAGGGGCAATCAGCCCCAGCATTTT; CDR3aa: CSARDRRGNQPQHF
abundance: -; v_gene: TRBV28; d_gene: -; j_gene: TRBJ2-3; CDR3nt: TGTGCCAGCAGTTTATTAGGCGATGGCACAGATACGCAGTATTTT; CDR3aa: CASSLLGDGTDTQYF
abundance: -; v_gene: TRBV4-1; d_gene: TRBD2; j_gene: TRBJ2-7; CDR3nt: TGCGCCAGCAGCCAGATTAAGCTTAGCGGGCCTTACAATGAGCAGTACTTC; CDR3aa: CASSQIKLSGPYNEQYF
abundance: few; v_gene: TRBV19; d_gene: -; j_gene: TRBJ2-7; CDR3nt: TGTGCCAGTAGTATTTGGGGAGCAGAGCAGTACTTC; CDR3aa: CASSIWGAEQYF
abundance: few; v_gene: TRBV6-6; d_gene: TRBD1; j_gene: TRBJ1-1; CDR3nt: TGTGCCAGTCCAGGGGGCACTGAAGCTTTCTTT; CDR3aa: CASPGGTEAFF
abundance: -; v_gene: TRBV20-1; d_gene: TRBD1; j_gene: TRBJ2-2; CDR3nt: TGCAGTGCTAGTGGTAACGACAGGGCGAACACCGGGGAGCTGTTTTTT; CDR3aa: CSASGNDRANTGELFF
abundance: -; v_gene: TRBV12-3/TRBV12-4; d_gene: -; j_gene: TRBJ2-5; CDR3nt: TGTGCCAGCAGTTTCTTGGACAGTACAGAGACCCAGTACTTC; CDR3aa: CASSFLDSTETQYF
abundance: -; v_gene: TRBV4-2; d_gene: -; j_gene: TRBJ1-3; CDR3nt: TGTGCCAGCAGCCAAGTCGGTCCCTCTGGAAACACCATATATTTT; CDR3aa: CASSQVGPSGNTIYF
abundance: few; v_gene: TRBV20-1; d_gene: -; j_gene: TRBJ2-7; CDR3nt: TGCAGTGCTAGACGGAACGAGGGATCCTACGAGCAGTACTTC; CDR3aa: CSARRNEGSYEQYF
abundance: -; v_gene: TRBV5-1; d_gene: -; j_gene: TRBJ1-5; CDR3nt: TGCGCCAGCAGCTTGGGCAGTCGGTACAATCAGCCCCAGCATTTT; CDR3aa: CASSLGSRYNQPQHF
abundance: -; v_gene: TRBV6-1; d_gene: -; j_gene: TRBJ1-1; CDR3nt: TGTGCCAGCAGGGACCGGGTCATCAGGGACACTGAAGCTTTCTTT; CDR3aa: CASRDRVIRDTEAFF
abundance: few; v_gene: TRBV28; d_gene: TRBD2; j_gene: TRBJ2-2; CDR3nt: TGTGCCAGCAGTTTATCATATTGGGCGGGGGACGCCAACACCGGGGAGCTGTTTTTT; CDR3aa: CASSLSYWAGDANTGELFF
abundance: few; v_gene: TRBV4-1; d_gene: -; j_gene: TRBJ2-1; CDR3nt: TGCGCCAGCAGCCAATTGAAGGGTTACAATGAGCAGTTCTTC; CDR3aa: CASSQLKGYNEQFF
abundance: few; v_gene: TRBV7-4; d_gene: -; j_gene: TRBJ1-4; CDR3nt: TGTGCCAGCAGCTTAGAGCGGGAATCTAATGAAAAACTGTTTTTT; CDR3aa: CASSLERESNEKLFF
abundance: many; v_gene: TRBV7-2; d_gene: -; j_gene: TRBJ2-3; CDR3nt: TGTGCCAGCAGCTCCGGACCTTACACAGATACGCAGTATTTT; CDR3aa: CASSSGPYTDTQYF
abundance: few; v_gene: TRBV5-5; d_gene: TRBD1; j_gene: TRBJ1-2; CDR3nt: TGTGCCAGCAGCGTTCCACGGGACAGGAATACCTATGGCTACACCTTC; CDR3aa: CASSVPRDRNTYGYTF
abundance: few; v_gene: TRBV10-3; d_gene: -; j_gene: TRBJ1-5; CDR3nt: TGTGCCATCAGTGAGATAAGAGCAGCTCAGCCCCAGCATTTT; CDR3aa: CAISEIRAAQPQHF
abundance: -; v_gene: TRBV9; d_gene: -; j_gene: TRBJ1-2; CDR3nt: TGTGTCAGCAGCGTAGCAGGTGACAACCCCTATGGCTACACCTTC; CDR3aa: CVSSVAGDNPYGYTF
abundance: few; v_gene: TRBV5-4; d_gene: TRBD1; j_gene: TRBJ2-1; CDR3nt: TGTGCCAGCAGGGAACAGGGGGCGATCAACAATGAGCAGTTCTTC; CDR3aa: CASREQGAINNEQFF
abundance: few; v_gene: TRBV4-2; d_gene: -; j_gene: TRBJ1-4; CDR3nt: TGTGCCAGCAGCCAAGACAGGGGCGGTGGTGAAAAACTGTTTTTT; CDR3aa: CASSQDRGGGEKLFF
abundance: -; v_gene: TRBV20-1; d_gene: -; j_gene: TRBJ2-1; CDR3nt: TGCAGTGCTGACCGCGGATACAATGAGCAGTTCTTC; CDR3aa: CSADRGYNEQFF
abundance: -; v_gene: TRBV20-1; d_gene: TRBD1; j_gene: TRBJ2-7; CDR3nt: TGCAGTGCTAGTTTCGGGACAGGGACCTACGAGCAGTACTTC; CDR3aa: CSASFGTGTYEQYF
abundance: -; v_gene: TRBV7-2; d_gene: -; j_gene: TRBJ2-4; CDR3nt: TGTGCCAGCAGCTTAGGTTGGGGAGCCAAAAACATTCAGTACTTC; CDR3aa: CASSLGWGAKNIQYF
abundance: few; v_gene: TRBV4-2; d_gene: TRBD1; j_gene: TRBJ2-1; CDR3nt: TGTGCCAGCAGTCTTGACAGGGTGGTCAATGAGCAGTTCTTC; CDR3aa: CASSLDRVVNEQFF